This T cell receptor beta chain was sequenced in a study of blood T cell repertoires in COVID-19 (dated by TCRdb to about 2020). About the investigation overall: Samples covering the acute and convalescent phases of COVID-19 were provided by collaborators in the United States, Italy and Spain. The repertoires were released in a freely available public database meant as a resource for research on the immune response to SARS-CoV-2. Subjects who had been exposed to COVID-19, were actively infected with it, or had recovered from it provided the deeply sampled blood TCRbeta repertoires that made up the dataset. The prospective study material was composed of cDNA or gDNA derived from T cells, B-cell-depleted T cells, or PBMCs. Where HLA class I and class II types were available, the types were taken from metadata supplied by the sample provider, not from assay-based typing. Samples came from the ongoing ImmuneRACE study (first 160 participants) plus 1,254 subjects from 6 global collaborators. A de-identified subject ID, COVID-19 status, age in years and sex were almost always included in the sample metadata. What the research found in general, with its limitations: How much clinical and demographic metadata was included differed by source and by participant, and the metadata was provided uncurated.

TCRbeta CDR3 regions were amplified from genomic DNA using the immunoSEQ Assay, a bias-controlled multiplex PCR. From the authors' description of their analysis: The number of nucleated cells in each sample was estimated by amplification of reference gene primers within the assay. To quantify the absolute abundance of each unique TCRbeta CDR3 rearrangement, sequence reads were collapsed and filtered. For each sample, productive Simpson clonality was calculated as the square root of Simpson's diversity index across productive rearrangements. TCRdb holds this immuneACCESS table with in-frame rearrangements only. Some clones are missing; in checked studies, unresolved V genes explain under half, and the rest has no known cause. V and J calls and clone size are copied from that table; D and trimming were computed from the DNA. The sample table shows under 200,000 clones, and 82% are seen once. Together, the top ten hold more than 9.5% of the sample.

In the prospective study, participants were roughly 18 to 100 years old, resided in around 25 geographic areas of the United States, and were enrolled through a virtual design. In the prospective study, cohorts were assigned on the basis of participant-reported clinical history obtained from a screening survey and a study questionnaire. Recovered participants in ImmuneRACE Cohort 3 were defined by two consecutive negative NP/OP PCR tests, clearance by a healthcare professional, or resolution of symptoms. Each participant in the prospective study had whole blood, serum and a nasopharyngeal or oropharyngeal swab collected by mobile phlebotomists. Prospective study participants could optionally give additional blood draws and questionnaires over a roughly 2-month period. Before DNA extraction, prospective study blood samples were shipped either frozen or at room temperature. Relative to germline, V is missing 1 base and J is missing 5 bases, with 5 bases of the junction outside any gene match. The CDR3 runs 15 residues from the cysteine to the phenylalanine. Of the read, only the CDR3 DNA is kept; its 45 bases are in frame from base 1. From the germline V gene (reference sequence), CDR1 is MNHEY and CDR2 is SMNVEV.

A note on this clone: Its antigen has not been determined. One base away there is no much larger clone; base qualities are not given.

Material for sequencing was PBMCs or T cells enriched from blood (not recorded which). The sequence is built from TRBV27 and TRBJ2-5; 9 junctional bases match TRBD2. The origin of this receptor is a man in his fifties or sixties who had recovered from COVID-19. The CDR3 reads as follows: CASSLFAGGPETQYF. Read as DNA, the sequence is TGTGCCAGCAGTTTATTTGCGGGGGGGCCCGAGACCCAGTACTTC.